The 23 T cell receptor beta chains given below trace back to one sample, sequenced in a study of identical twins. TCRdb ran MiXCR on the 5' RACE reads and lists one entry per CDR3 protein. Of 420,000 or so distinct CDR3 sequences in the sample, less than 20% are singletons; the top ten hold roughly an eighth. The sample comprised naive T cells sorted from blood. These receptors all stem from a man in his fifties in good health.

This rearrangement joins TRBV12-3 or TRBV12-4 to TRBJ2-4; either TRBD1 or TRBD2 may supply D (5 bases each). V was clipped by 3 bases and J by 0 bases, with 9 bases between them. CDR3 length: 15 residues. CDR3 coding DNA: TGTGCCAGCAGTTTTGTGGGGGTAGCCAAAAACATTCAGTACTTC. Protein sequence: CASSFVGVAKNIQYF.

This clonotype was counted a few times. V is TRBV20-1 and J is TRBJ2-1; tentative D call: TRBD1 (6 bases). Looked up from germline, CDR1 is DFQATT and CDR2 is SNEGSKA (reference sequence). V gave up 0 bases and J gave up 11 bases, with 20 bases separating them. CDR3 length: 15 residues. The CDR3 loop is CSARDVAGVKGQQFF. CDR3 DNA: TGCAGTGCTAGAGATGTGGCAGGGGTAAAAGGTCAGCAGTTCTTC.

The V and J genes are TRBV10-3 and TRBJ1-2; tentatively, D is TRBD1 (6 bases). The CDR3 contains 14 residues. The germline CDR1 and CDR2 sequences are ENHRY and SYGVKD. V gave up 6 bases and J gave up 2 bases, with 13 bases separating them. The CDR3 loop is CAIRDPGHNYGYTF. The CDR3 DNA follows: TGTGCCATCAGAGATCCGGGACACAACTATGGCTACACCTTC.

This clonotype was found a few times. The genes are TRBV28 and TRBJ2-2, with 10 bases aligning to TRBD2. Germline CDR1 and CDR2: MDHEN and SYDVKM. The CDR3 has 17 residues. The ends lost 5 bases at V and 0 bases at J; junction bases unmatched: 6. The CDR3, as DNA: TGTGCCAGCAGTATCACACTAGCGGGAACGAACACCGGGGAGCTGTTTTTT. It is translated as CASSITLAGTNTGELFF. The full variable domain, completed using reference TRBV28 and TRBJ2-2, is DVKVTQSSRYLVKRTGEKVFLECVQDMDHENMFWYRQDPGLGLRLIYFSYDVKMKEKGDIPEGYSVSREKKERFSLILESASTNQTSMYLCASSITLAGTNTGELFFGEGSRLTVL.

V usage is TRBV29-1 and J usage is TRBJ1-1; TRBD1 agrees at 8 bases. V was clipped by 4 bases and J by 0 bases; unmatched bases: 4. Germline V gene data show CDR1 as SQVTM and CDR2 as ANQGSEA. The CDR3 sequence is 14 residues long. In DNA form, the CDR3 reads TGCAGCGTTGCCAGGACAGGGCTGAACACTGAAGCTTTCTTT. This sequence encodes CSVARTGLNTEAFF.

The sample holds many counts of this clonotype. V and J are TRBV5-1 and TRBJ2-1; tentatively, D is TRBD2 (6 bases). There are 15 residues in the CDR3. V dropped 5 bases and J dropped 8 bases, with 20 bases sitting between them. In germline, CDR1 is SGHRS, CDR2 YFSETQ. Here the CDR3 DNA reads TGCGCCAGCAGAACCTCCGGGACTCGGTTCCATGAGCAGTTCTTC. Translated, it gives CASRTSGTRFHEQFF. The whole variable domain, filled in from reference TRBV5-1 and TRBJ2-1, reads KAGVTQTPRYLIKTRGQQVTLSCSPISGHRSVSWYQQTPGQGLQFLFEYFSETQRNKGNFPGRFSGRQFSNSRSEMNVSTLELGDSALYLCASRTSGTRFHEQFFGPGTRLTVL.

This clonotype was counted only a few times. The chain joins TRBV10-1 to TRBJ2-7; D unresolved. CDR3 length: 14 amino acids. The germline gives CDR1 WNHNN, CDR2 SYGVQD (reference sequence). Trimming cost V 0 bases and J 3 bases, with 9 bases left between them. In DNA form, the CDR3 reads TGCGCCAGCAGTGAGTCGACGATGAGCTACGAGCAGTACTTC. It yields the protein CASSESTMSYEQYF.

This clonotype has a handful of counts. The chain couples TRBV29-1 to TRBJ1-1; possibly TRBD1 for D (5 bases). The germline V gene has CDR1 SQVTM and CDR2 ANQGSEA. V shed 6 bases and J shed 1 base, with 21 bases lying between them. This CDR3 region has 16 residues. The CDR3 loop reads CSVVLAGKEGNTEAFF. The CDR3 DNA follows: TGCAGCGTGGTGTTGGCAGGGAAAGAGGGGAACACTGAAGCTTTCTTT.

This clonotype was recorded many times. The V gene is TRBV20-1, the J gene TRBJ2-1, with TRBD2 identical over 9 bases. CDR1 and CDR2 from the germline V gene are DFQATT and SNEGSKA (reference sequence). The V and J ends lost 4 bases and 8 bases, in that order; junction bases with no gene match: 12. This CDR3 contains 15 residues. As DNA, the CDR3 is TGCAGTGCTACCCGGGTAGCGGGAGTGTGGCATGAGCAGTTCTTC. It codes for CSATRVAGVWHEQFF.

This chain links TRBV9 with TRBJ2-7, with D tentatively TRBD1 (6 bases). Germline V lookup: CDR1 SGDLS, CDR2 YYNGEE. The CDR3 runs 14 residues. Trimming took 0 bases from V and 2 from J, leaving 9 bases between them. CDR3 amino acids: CASSVGTDPYEQYF. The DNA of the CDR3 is TGTGCCAGCAGCGTAGGGACAGACCCCTACGAGCAGTACTTC.

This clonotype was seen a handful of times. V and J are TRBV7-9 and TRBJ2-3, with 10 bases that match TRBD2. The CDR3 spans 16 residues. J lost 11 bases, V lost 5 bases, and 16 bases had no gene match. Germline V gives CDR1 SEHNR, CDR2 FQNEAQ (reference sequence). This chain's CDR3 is CASSIGLAGASWEQYF. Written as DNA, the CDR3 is TGTGCCAGCAGCATAGGGCTAGCGGGGGCATCGTGGGAGCAGTATTTT. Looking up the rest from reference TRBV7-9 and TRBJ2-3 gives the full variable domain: DTGVSQNPRHKITKRGQNVTFRCDPISEHNRLYWYRQTLGQGPEFLTYFQNEAQLEKSRLLSDRFSAERPKGSFSTLEIQRTEQGDSAMYLCASSIGLAGASWEQYFGPGTRLTVL.

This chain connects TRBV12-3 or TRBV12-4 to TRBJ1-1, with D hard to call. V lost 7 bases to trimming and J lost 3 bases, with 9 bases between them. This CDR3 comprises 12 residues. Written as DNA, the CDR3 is TGTGCCAGCACCTGGAAGGACACTGAAGCTTTCTTT. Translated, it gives CASTWKDTEAFF.

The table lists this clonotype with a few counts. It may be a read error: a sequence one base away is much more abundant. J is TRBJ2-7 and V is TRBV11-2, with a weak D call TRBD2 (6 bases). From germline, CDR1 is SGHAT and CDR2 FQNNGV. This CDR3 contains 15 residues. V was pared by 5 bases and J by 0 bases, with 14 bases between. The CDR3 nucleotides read TGTGCCAGCAGCCAGGAACTAGCCTTCTCCTACGAGCAGTACTTC. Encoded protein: CASSQELAFSYEQYF.

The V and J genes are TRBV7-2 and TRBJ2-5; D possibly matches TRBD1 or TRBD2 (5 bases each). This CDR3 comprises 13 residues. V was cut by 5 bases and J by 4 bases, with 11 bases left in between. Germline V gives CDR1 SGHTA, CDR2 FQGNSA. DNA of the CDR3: TGTGCCAGCAGCCAAGGGGAGAGAGAGACCCAGTACTTC. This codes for CASSQGERETQYF.

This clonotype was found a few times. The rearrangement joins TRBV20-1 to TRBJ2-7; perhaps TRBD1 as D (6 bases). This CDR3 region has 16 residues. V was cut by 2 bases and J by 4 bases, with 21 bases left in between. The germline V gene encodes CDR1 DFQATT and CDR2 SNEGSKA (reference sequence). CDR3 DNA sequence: TGCAGTGCTAGAACAGCACAGGGAGTAGGCTCGTACGAGCAGTACTTC. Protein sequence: CSARTAQGVGSYEQYF.

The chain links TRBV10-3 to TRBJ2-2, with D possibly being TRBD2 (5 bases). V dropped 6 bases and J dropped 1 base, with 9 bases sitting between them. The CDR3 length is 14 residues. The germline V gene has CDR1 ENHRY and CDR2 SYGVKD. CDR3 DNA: TGTGCCATCAGGGGTCGGGAGAACACCGGGGAGCTGTTTTTT. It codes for CAIRGRENTGELFF.

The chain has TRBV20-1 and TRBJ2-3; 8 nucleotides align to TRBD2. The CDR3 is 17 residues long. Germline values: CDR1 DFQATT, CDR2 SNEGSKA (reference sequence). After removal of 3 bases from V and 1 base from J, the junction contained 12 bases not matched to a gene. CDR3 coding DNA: TGCAGTGCTAGGGGGATAGGACTAGCCCATCGCACAGATACGCAGTATTTT. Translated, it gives CSARGIGLAHRTDTQYF.

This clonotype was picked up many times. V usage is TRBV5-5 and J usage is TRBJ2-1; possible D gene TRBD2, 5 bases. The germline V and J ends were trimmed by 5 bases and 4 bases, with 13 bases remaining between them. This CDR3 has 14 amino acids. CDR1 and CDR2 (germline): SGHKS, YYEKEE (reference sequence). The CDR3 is CASRLRDSYNEQFF. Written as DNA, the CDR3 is TGTGCCAGCAGGCTCCGGGATTCGTACAATGAGCAGTTCTTC.

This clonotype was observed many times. CDR3 residues: CASSQDLRGGYNEQFF. CDR3 nucleotide sequence: TGTGCCAGCAGCCAAGATCTGCGCGGTGGGTACAATGAGCAGTTCTTC. The chain recombines TRBV4-2 with TRBJ2-1; D not certain. CDR1 and CDR2 (germline): LGHNA, YNFKEQ. V was trimmed by 0 bases and J by 4 bases, leaving 13 bases between them. This CDR3 comprises 16 residues.

CDR3: CASSYSTGTGELFF. The CDR3 DNA sequence: TGTGCCAGCAGTTACTCGACCGGGACCGGGGAGCTGTTTTTT. V gene TRBV6-5 combines with J gene TRBJ2-2, with D uncertain. The V gene lost 0 bases and the J gene lost 5 bases, with 7 bases spanning the gap. Looked up from germline, CDR1 is MNHEY and CDR2 is SVGAGI. CDR3 length: 14 amino acids.

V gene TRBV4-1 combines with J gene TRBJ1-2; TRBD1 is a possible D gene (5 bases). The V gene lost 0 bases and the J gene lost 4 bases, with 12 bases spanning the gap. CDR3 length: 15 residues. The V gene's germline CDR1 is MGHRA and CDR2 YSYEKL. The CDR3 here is CASSQDNQGGYGYTF. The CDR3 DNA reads TGCGCCAGCAGCCAAGACAATCAGGGTGGCTATGGCTACACCTTC.

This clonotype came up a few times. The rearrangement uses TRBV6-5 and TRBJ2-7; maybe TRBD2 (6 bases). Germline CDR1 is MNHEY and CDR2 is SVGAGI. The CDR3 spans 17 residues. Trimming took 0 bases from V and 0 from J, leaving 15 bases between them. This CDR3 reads CASSYSKSAGSSYEQYF. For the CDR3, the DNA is TGTGCCAGCAGTTACTCGAAGTCGGCGGGGAGCTCCTACGAGCAGTACTTC.

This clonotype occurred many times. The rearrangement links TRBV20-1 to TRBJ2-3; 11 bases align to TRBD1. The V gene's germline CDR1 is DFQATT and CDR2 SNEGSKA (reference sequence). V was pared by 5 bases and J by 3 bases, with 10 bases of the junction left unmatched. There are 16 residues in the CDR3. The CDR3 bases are TGCAGTGCTCCGTCACCCGGGACAGGGGGTACAGATACGCAGTATTTT. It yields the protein CSAPSPGTGGTDTQYF.